This passage covers 22 T cell receptor beta chains from one sample sequenced in a study of PD-1 blockade in classical Hodgkin lymphoma. Indicated time point: cycle 4 day 1 (C4D1), after less than seven weeks of nivolumab. Every patient was affected by relapse after autologous stem cell transplantation, while exposure to brentuximab vedotin was not uniform. Magnetic negative selection was used to purify CD4+ T cells from PBMCs that had been thawed. The method was immunoSEQ multiplex PCR; TCRdb's version includes in-frame clones alone and lacks a portion of them. The sample carries around 25,000 clones, around 85% recorded once. The specimen comprised CD4+ T cells from blood, sampled before the fourth cycle of nivolumab. The receptors were gathered from a human donor with classical Hodgkin lymphoma.

The chain is built from TRBV6-5 and TRBJ1-2, with 7 bases identical to TRBD1. The CDR3 sequence is 13 residues long. Looked up from germline, CDR1 is MNHEY and CDR2 is SVGAGI. J lost 2 bases, V lost 5 bases, and 2 bases had no gene match. The CDR3, as DNA: TGTGCCAGCAGTGCACAGGGGAACTATGGCTACACCTTC. Its protein product is CASSAQGNYGYTF.

The chain combines TRBV28 with TRBJ2-7; D is undetermined. This CDR3 region has 11 residues. Germline CDR1 and CDR2: MDHEN and SYDVKM. The V end lost 3 bases, the J end lost 5 bases, and 5 bases lay between the germline ends. The CDR3 DNA reads TGTGCCAGCAGTTTTAGTCACGAGCAGTACTTC. This gives the protein CASSFSHEQYF.

The V gene is TRBV27, the J gene TRBJ1-6; tentative D call: TRBD1 (5 bases). Per germline, CDR1 MNHEY and CDR2 SMNVEV (reference sequence). CDR3 length: 13 amino acids. V dropped 6 bases and J dropped 4 bases, with 7 bases sitting between them. CDR3 in amino acids: CASRGLYNSPLHF. CDR3 nucleotides: TGTGCCAGCAGGGGACTTTATAATTCACCCCTCCACTTT.

This chain uses TRBV11-2 with TRBJ1-6; tentatively, D is TRBD1 (5 bases). The CDR3 loop spans 15 amino acids. Germline V gives CDR1 SGHAT, CDR2 FQNNGV. The germline V and J ends were trimmed by 4 bases and 8 bases, with 15 bases remaining between them. CDR3 coding DNA: TGTGCCAGCAGCTCCTTGAGGGGTATAGATTCACCCCTCCACTTT. Encoded protein: CASSSLRGIDSPLHF.

The chain has TRBV19 and TRBJ1-1; D unresolved. V lost 1 base and J lost 1, with 10 bases in between. The CDR3 has 15 amino acids. CDR1 and CDR2 from the germline V gene are LNHDA and SQIVND (reference sequence). The chain's CDR3 is CASSIAAVKNTEAFF. The CDR3 nucleotides read TGTGCCAGTAGTATAGCGGCGGTAAAGAACACTGAAGCTTTCTTT.

The chain joins TRBV27 to TRBJ1-3; D might be TRBD1 (5 bases). CDR3 length: 13 amino acids. Germline CDR1 and CDR2: MNHEY and SMNVEV (reference sequence). Trimming took off 2 bases at V and 5 bases at J, with 7 bases between the two ends. This CDR3 reads CASSLGGRNTIYF. CDR3 DNA: TGTGCCAGCAGTTTAGGGGGGAGAAACACCATATATTTT.

This clone was detected only a few times. V is TRBV15 and J is TRBJ2-5, with 8 bases matching TRBD1. CDR1 and CDR2 (germline): LNHNV, YYDKDF (reference sequence). After removal of 0 bases from V and 5 bases from J, the junction contained 2 bases not matched to a gene. This CDR3 comprises 14 residues. The CDR3 bases are TGTGCCACCAGCAGAGATTACAGGGGGGAGACCCAGTACTTC. Translated: CATSRDYRGETQYF.

The chain carries TRBV30 and TRBJ1-2; D remains unclear. Trimming shortened V by 5 bases and J by 6 bases, and 10 bases separated the two germline ends. Germline CDR1 and CDR2: GTSNPN and SVGIG (reference sequence). The CDR3 consists of 11 residues. In DNA, the CDR3 is TGTGCCTGGCCCTCTCGGGATGGCTACACCTTC. This translates into CAWPSRDGYTF.

This chain joins TRBV25-1 and TRBJ2-3; TRBD1 is a possible D gene (5 bases). Germline values: CDR1 MGHDK, CDR2 SYGVNS. The CDR3 contains 15 residues. Trimming removed 2 bases at V and 3 bases at J, with 12 bases between. CDR3 sequence: CASSEAGKETDTQYF. In DNA form, the CDR3 reads TGTGCCAGCAGTGAAGCAGGGAAGGAAACAGATACGCAGTATTTT.

This chain joins TRBV5-4 and TRBJ2-1; 7 bases agree with TRBD2. The CDR3 is 14 residues long. The J segment lost 8 bases and the V segment lost 6 bases, leaving 11 bases of the junction unmatched. CDR1 is SGHNT and CDR2 is YYREEE in the germline V gene (reference sequence). The CDR3 loop reads CASIGAGVYDEQFF. CDR3 nucleotide sequence: TGTGCCAGCATCGGGGCGGGGGTGTATGATGAGCAGTTCTTC.

This clone has more than one count but fewer than ten. The V gene is TRBV6-5, the J gene TRBJ1-6; no firm D call. This CDR3 has 12 amino acids. Trimming left V 10 bases short and J 3 bases short, with 7 bases between. Germline values: CDR1 MNHEY, CDR2 SVGAGI. CDR3: CATRSYNSPLHF. CDR3 nucleotide sequence: TGTGCCACCCGTAGCTATAATTCACCCCTCCACTTT.

This chain joins TRBV5-1 and TRBJ2-7; possibly TRBD2 for D (6 bases). Germline values: CDR1 SGHRS, CDR2 YFSETQ. This CDR3 comprises 15 residues. Trimming removed 1 base at V and 1 base at J, with 12 bases between. The CDR3 spells CASSLSPGVSYEQYF. The CDR3 DNA is TGCGCCAGCAGCTTGTCACCGGGAGTTTCCTACGAGCAGTACTTC.

V and J are TRBV5-1 and TRBJ1-2, with 8 bases fitting TRBD1. Germline V gene data show CDR1 as SGHRS and CDR2 as YFSETQ. J gave up 0 bases and V 2 bases, and 12 bases lay outside the gene matches. The CDR3 length is 18 residues. CDR3 sequence: CASSFDITGTGPNYGYTF. CDR3 bases: TGCGCCAGCAGCTTTGACATTACCGGGACAGGACCTAACTATGGCTACACCTTC. Based on the CDR3 plus reference TRBV5-1 and TRBJ1-2, the full variable domain is KAGVTQTPRYLIKTRGQQVTLSCSPISGHRSVSWYQQTPGQGLQFLFEYFSETQRNKGNFPGRFSGRQFSNSRSEMNVSTLELGDSALYLCASSFDITGTGPNYGYTFGSGTRLTVV.

V and J are TRBV4-2 and TRBJ1-2; tentative D call: TRBD1 (5 bases). Trimming removed 0 bases at V and 7 bases at J, with 15 bases between. Looked up from germline, CDR1 is LGHNA and CDR2 is YNFKEQ. CDR3 length equals 15 residues. The CDR3: CASSQDKLGGTGYTF. CDR3 nucleotide sequence: TGTGCCAGCAGCCAAGACAAGCTGGGGGGGACTGGCTACACCTTC.

This chain joins TRBV2 and TRBJ2-7; a weak D match, TRBD2 (7 bases). CDR1 is SNHLY, CDR2 FYNNEI, per germline. The CDR3 is 15 residues long. V was cut by 4 bases and J by 3 bases, with 16 bases left in between. The CDR3 region has the DNA TGTGCCAGCAGTGTACAAGGGGGGGAGATCTACGAGCAGTACTTC. Translating gives CASSVQGGEIYEQYF.

This clone has just one count. The CDR3: CASNPMIQGAGELFF. Written as DNA, the CDR3 is TGTGCCAGTAACCCCATGATTCAGGGAGCCGGGGAGCTGTTTTTT. The chain combines TRBV19 with TRBJ2-2; D is tentatively TRBD1 or TRBD2 (5 bases each). The CDR3 length is 15 residues. Trimming left V 7 bases short and J 6 bases short, with 18 bases between. Germline V gene data show CDR1 as LNHDA and CDR2 as SQIVND (reference sequence). Complete variable domain (other parts from reference TRBV19 and TRBJ2-2): DGGITQSPKYLFRKEGQNVTLSCEQNLNHDAMYWYRQDPGQGLRLIYYSQIVNDFQKGDIAEGYSVSREKKESFPLTVTSAQKNPTAFYLCASNPMIQGAGELFFGEGSRLTVL.

The CDR3 DNA follows: TGTGCCAGCAGCTTAGCCGGGGCGCTTTCGAGGACTGAAGCTTTCTTT. This encodes CASSLAGALSRTEAFF. The chain links TRBV7-2 to TRBJ1-1, with TRBD1 as a possible D gene (5 bases). Germline lookup yields CDR1 SGHTA and CDR2 FQGNSA. V gave up 0 bases and J gave up 5 bases, with 16 bases separating them. The CDR3 sequence is 16 residues long.

The J gene is TRBJ2-5, the V gene TRBV11-3; D remains unclear. This CDR3 contains 14 residues. Between the trimmed V and J ends, which lost 4 bases and 1 base, there was a span of 10 bases. CDR1 and CDR2 from the germline V gene are SGHNT and YENEEA. Written as DNA, the CDR3 is TGTGCCAGCAGCTCGAGACGGCCCCAAGAGACCCAGTACTTC. This encodes CASSSRRPQETQYF.

The V gene is TRBV7-9, the J gene TRBJ1-1; 7 nucleotides line up with TRBD1. Germline CDR1 is SEHNR and CDR2 is FQNEAQ (reference sequence). Trimming at V came to 4 bases and at J to 0 bases, leaving 2 bases not matched to a gene. The CDR3 is 14 amino acids. The CDR3 is CASSSTGMNTEAFF. The CDR3 bases are TGTGCCAGCAGCTCGACAGGGATGAACACTGAAGCTTTCTTT.

This clone was counted once. The J gene is TRBJ1-2, the V gene TRBV5-1; D uncertain. The CDR3 covers 15 residues. The V end was cut by 3 bases, the J end by 2 bases, with 14 bases between. Germline values: CDR1 SGHRS, CDR2 YFSETQ. The CDR3 coding sequence is TGCGCCAGCAGCTCAGCAGTTGGGCAGAACTATGGCTACACCTTC. Amino acids: CASSSAVGQNYGYTF.

This chain uses TRBV19 with TRBJ1-1; D gene ambiguous. The CDR3 covers 12 residues. Germline V gene sequence: CDR1 LNHDA, CDR2 SQIVND (reference sequence). With 5 bases removed from V and 1 base from J, the gap between germline ends came to 5 bases. The CDR3 DNA sequence: TGTGCCAGTAGTCCCAGGAACACTGAAGCTTTCTTT. Translating it yields CASSPRNTEAFF. Variable domain in full (rest from reference TRBV19 and TRBJ1-1): DGGITQSPKYLFRKEGQNVTLSCEQNLNHDAMYWYRQDPGQGLRLIYYSQIVNDFQKGDIAEGYSVSREKKESFPLTVTSAQKNPTAFYLCASSPRNTEAFFGQGTRLTVV.

This chain connects TRBV10-3 to TRBJ1-6; D gene ambiguous. The V and J ends lost 6 bases and 14 bases respectively, with 14 bases between them. The length of the CDR3 is 12 residues. CDR1 and CDR2 from the germline V gene are ENHRY and SYGVKD. CDR3 sequence: CAIRSNGPSLHF. The DNA for the CDR3 is TGTGCCATCAGATCTAATGGCCCATCCCTCCACTTT.